The clone carrying this T cell receptor (beta chain) has just a few counts. The data were obtained in a study of shared clonotypes between healthy human individuals. The repertoire was sequenced with immunoSEQ multiplex PCR; TCRdb's copy has only in-frame clones and lacks some. The sample includes about 480,000 clones, less than 85% of them seen just once. The TCR comes from a woman between 35 and 50 years old in good health. Some clones in this sample may be carry-over from other donors' samples. Material for sequencing was PBMCs.

The CDR3 loop is CASSEADRGQPQHF. The CDR3 DNA reads as TGTGCCAGCAGTGAAGCAGACAGGGGTCAGCCCCAGCATTTT. This chain uses TRBV2 with TRBJ1-5; 8 positions agree with TRBD1. The CDR3 consists of 14 residues. The ends lost 0 bases at V and 6 bases at J; junction bases unmatched: 1. Germline CDR1 is SNHLY and CDR2 is FYNNEI.